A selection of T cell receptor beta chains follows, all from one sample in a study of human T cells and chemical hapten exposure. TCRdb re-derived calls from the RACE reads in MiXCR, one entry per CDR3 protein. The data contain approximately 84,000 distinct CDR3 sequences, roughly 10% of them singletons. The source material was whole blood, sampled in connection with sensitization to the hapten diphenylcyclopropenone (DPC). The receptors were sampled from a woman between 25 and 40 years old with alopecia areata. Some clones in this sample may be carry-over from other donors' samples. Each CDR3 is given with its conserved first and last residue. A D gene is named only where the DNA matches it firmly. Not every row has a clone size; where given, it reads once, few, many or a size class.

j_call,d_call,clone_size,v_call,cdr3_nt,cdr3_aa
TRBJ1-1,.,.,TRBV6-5,TGTGCCAGCAGTTACTCGTCACTTGGCACTGAAGCTTTCTTT,CASSYSSLGTEAFF
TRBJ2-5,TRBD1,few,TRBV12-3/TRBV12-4,TGTGCCAGCAGCTCCGGGACAGCTAAAGAGACCCAGTACTTC,CASSSGTAKETQYF
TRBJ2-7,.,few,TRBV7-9,TGTGCCAGCAGCCCCGAGAACGAGCAGTACTTC,CASSPENEQYF
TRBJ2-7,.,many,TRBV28,TGTGCCAGCAACCCTCCGACAGCGTTCTCCTACGAGCAGTACTTC,CASNPPTAFSYEQYF
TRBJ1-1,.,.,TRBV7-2,TGTGCCAGCAGCCCAAGGGGGGGCCGACCCTACATGAACACTGAAGCTTTCTTT,CASSPRGGRPYMNTEAFF
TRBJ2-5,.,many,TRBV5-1,TGCGCCAGCAGCTTGGGCGACCGGCCGGGGGAGACCCAGTACTTC,CASSLGDRPGETQYF
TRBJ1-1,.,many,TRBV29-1,TGCAGCGTTGAAATGGGGGCCGCGAACACTGAAGCTTTCTTT,CSVEMGAANTEAFF
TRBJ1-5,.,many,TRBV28,TGTGCCAGCAGTTTCCAGTATCAGCCCCAGCATTTT,CASSFQYQPQHF
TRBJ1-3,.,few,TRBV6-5,TGTGCCAGCGCCGAGGGGAGCTCTGGAAACACCATATATTTT,CASAEGSSGNTIYF
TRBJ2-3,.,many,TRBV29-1,TGCAGCGTCGTACAGGGTAACACAGATACGCAGTATTTT,CSVVQGNTDTQYF
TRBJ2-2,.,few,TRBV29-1,TGCAGCGCCTCGAACACCGGGGAGCTGTTTTTT,CSASNTGELFF
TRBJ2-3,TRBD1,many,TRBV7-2,TGTGCCAGCAGCCCCGGGACAGTTAGCACAGATACGCAGTATTTT,CASSPGTVSTDTQYF
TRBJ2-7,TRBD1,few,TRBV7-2,TGTGCCAGCAGCTTCACCGGGACAGGGGTCGACGAGCAGTACTTC,CASSFTGTGVDEQYF
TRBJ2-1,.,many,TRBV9,TGTGCCAGCAGCCGGTTGTCGGCTAATGAGCAGTTCTTC,CASSRLSANEQFF
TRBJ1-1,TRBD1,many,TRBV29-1,TGCAGCGTTGCCCCCCAGGGGGCACAGACTGAAGCTTTCTTT,CSVAPQGAQTEAFF
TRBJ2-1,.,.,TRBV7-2,TGTGCCAGCAGGAGGGTTACTCTCAATGAGCAGTTCTTC,CASRRVTLNEQFF
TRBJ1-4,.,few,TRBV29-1,TGCAGCGTTGGAATGGGGGTGCGGAATGAAAAACTGTTTTTT,CSVGMGVRNEKLFF
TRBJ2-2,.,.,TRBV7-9,TGTGCCAGCAGCTTACTCGCGGTGGGCGGGGAGCTGTTTTTT,CASSLLAVGGELFF
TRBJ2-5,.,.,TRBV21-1,TGTGCCAGGGGGACAGGAACCCAAGAGACCCAGTACTTC,CARGTGTQETQYF
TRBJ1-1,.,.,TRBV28,TGTGCCAGCAGTTTTTGGGGGACGAACACTGAAGCTTTCTTT,CASSFWGTNTEAFF